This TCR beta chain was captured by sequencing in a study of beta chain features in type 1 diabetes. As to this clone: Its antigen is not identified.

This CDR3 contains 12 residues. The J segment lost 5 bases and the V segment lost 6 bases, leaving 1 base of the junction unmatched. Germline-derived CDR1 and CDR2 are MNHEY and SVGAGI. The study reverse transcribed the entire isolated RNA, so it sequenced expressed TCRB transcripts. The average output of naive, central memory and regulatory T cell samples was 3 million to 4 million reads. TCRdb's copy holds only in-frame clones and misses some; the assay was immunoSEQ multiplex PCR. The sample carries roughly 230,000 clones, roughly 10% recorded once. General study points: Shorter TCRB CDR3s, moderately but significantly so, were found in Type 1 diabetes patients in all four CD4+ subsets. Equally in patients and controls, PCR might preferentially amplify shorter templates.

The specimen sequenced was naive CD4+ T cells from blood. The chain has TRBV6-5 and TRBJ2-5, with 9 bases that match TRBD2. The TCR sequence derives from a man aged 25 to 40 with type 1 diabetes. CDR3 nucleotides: TGTGCCAGCAGGAGCGGGGGGGAGACCCAGTACTTC. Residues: CASRSGGETQYF.